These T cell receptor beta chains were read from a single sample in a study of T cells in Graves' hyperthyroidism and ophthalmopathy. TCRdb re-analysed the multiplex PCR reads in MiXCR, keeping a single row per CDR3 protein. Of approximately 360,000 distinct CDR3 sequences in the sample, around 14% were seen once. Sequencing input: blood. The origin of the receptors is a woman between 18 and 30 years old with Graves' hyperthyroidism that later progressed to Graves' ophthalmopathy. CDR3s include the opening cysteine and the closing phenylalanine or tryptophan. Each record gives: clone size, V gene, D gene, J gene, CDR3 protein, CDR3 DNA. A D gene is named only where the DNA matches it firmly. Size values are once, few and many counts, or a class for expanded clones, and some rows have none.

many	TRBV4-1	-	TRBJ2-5	CASSQAEAQYF	TGCGCCAGCAGCCAAGCGGAAGCCCAGTACTTC
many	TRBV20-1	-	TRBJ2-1	CSAREYNEQFF	TGCAGTGCTAGAGAATACAATGAGCAGTTCTTC
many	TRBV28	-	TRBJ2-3	CASSLSWRGRDTQYF	TGTGCCAGCAGTTTATCATGGAGGGGGCGGGATACGCAGTATTTT
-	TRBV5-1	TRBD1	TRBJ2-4	CASSQQKTGETKNIQYF	TGCGCCAGCAGCCAACAAAAGACAGGGGAGACCAAAAACATTCAGTACTTC
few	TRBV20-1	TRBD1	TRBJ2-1	CSAPSNRDRPYNEQFF	TGCAGTGCCCCTTCAAACCGGGACAGGCCCTACAATGAGCAGTTCTTC
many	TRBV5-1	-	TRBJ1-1	CASSLDSIRTEAFF	TGCGCCAGCAGCTTGGACAGTATAAGGACTGAAGCTTTCTTT
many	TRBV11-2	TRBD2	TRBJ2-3	CASSPIPGGYTDTQYF	TGTGCCAGCAGCCCCATTCCGGGGGGGTACACAGATACGCAGTATTTT
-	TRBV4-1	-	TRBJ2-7	CASSLSRTGSYEQYF	TGCGCCAGCAGCCTTAGTCGGACGGGTTCCTACGAGCAGTACTTC
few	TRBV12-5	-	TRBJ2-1	CASGLWGAEQFF	TGTGCTAGTGGTTTGTGGGGGGCTGAGCAGTTCTTC
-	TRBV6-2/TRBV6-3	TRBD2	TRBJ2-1	CASSYSRHPAGTNYNEQFF	TGTGCCAGCAGTTACTCGAGGCACCCGGCCGGGACTAACTACAATGAGCAGTTCTTC
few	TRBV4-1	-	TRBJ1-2	CASSPSTSIGYGYTF	TGCGCCAGCAGCCCTTCGACGTCTATAGGCTATGGCTACACCTTC
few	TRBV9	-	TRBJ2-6	CASSVEYAGANVLTF	TGTGCCAGCAGCGTAGAGTACGCTGGGGCCAACGTCCTGACTTTC
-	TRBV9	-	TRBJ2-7	CASSVGGGTSYEQYF	TGTGCCAGCAGCGTAGGGGGCGGGACTTCCTACGAGCAGTACTTC
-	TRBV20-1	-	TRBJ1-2	CSATSLEDYGCTF	TGCAGTGCTACCAGCCTTGAGGACTATGGCTGCACCTTC
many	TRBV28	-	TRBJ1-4	CASSFSRGREKLFF	TGTGCCAGCAGTTTTTCCAGGGGAAGGGAAAAACTGTTTTTT
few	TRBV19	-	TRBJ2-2	CASSIPGLHTGELFF	TGTGCCAGTAGTATTCCGGGACTCCACACCGGGGAGCTGTTTTTT
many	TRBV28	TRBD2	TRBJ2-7	CASSFPPGLAGGKAYEQYF	TGTGCCAGCAGTTTCCCTCCGGGACTAGCGGGAGGCAAGGCCTACGAGCAGTACTTC
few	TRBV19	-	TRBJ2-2	CASSRAGAEFGELFF	TGTGCCAGTAGTCGGGCAGGGGCCGAATTCGGGGAGCTGTTTTTT
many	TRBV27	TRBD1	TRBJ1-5	CASSFIRGQPKHRSSNQPQHF	TGTGCCAGCAGTTTCATTAGGGGACAGCCCAAACACCGATCCAGCAATCAGCCCCAGCATTTT
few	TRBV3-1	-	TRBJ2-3	CASSQDRFGDTQYF	TGTGCCAGCAGCCAAGATAGGTTTGGAGATACGCAGTATTTT
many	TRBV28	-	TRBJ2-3	CASSLYGHSTDTQYF	TGTGCCAGCAGTTTATATGGGCACAGCACAGATACGCAGTATTTT
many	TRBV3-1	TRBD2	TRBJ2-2	CASSQGLSTSGRVGELFF	TGTGCCAGCAGCCAAGGTCTTTCGACTAGCGGGAGAGTCGGGGAGCTGTTTTTT
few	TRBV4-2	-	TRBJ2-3	CASSQTEARVDTDTQYF	TGTGCCAGCAGCCAAACAGAAGCGCGGGTTGACACAGATACGCAGTATTTT
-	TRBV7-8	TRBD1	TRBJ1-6	CASSLGFQGDSPLHF	TGTGCCAGCAGCTTAGGGTTCCAGGGGGACTCACCCCTCCACTTT
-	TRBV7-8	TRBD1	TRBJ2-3	CASRPHGTGGTDTQYF	TGTGCCAGCAGACCCCACGGGACAGGGGGCACAGATACGCAGTATTTT
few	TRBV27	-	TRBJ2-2	CASSLSQGWDTGELFF	TGTGCCAGCAGTTTATCCCAGGGGTGGGACACCGGGGAGCTGTTTTTT
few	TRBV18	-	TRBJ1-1	CASSPVEILNTEAFF	TGTGCCAGCTCACCCGTCGAAATATTGAACACTGAAGCTTTCTTT
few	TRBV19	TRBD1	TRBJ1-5	CASSIGPDRAFQPQHF	TGTGCCAGTAGTATTGGGCCTGACAGGGCTTTTCAGCCCCAGCATTTT
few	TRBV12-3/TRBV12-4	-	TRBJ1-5	CASPSGRPHDF	TGTGCCAGCCCCAGCGGGAGGCCCCATGATTTT
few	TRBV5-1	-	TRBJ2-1	CASSPFLADNEQFF	TGCGCCAGCAGCCCATTTTTAGCGGACAATGAGCAGTTCTTC
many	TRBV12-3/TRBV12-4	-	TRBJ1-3	CASSLGRETKASLSGNTIYF	TGTGCCAGCAGTTTAGGGAGAGAGACTAAAGCCTCCCTCTCTGGAAACACCATATATTTT
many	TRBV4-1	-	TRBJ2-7	CASSQVGAVYEQYF	TGCGCCAGCAGCCAAGTCGGTGCGGTCTACGAGCAGTACTTC
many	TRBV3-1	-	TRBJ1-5	CASSQSGTARDQPQHF	TGTGCCAGCAGCCAATCAGGGACGGCACGGGATCAGCCCCAGCATTTT